This entry concerns a single T cell receptor beta chain. This sample is part of a study of PD-1 blockade in classical Hodgkin lymphoma. Germline values: CDR1 SGHAT, CDR2 FQNNGV. This CDR3 has 14 amino acids. Trimming left V 3 bases short and J 0 bases short, with 9 bases between. TCRdb keeps only in-frame clones here, not all; method: immunoSEQ multiplex PCR. The sample lists almost 100,000 clones; more than 90% were seen once. All patients experienced relapse after autologous stem cell transplantation, and brentuximab vedotin exposure was variable. The chain joins TRBV11-2 to TRBJ2-7, with D unresolved. The sequencing here drew on peripheral blood mononuclear cells (PBMCs), taken at baseline. The sequence was obtained from a human donor with classical Hodgkin lymphoma. The CDR3 loop is CASSLGWNSYEQYF. The CDR3 DNA follows: TGTGCCAGCAGCTTGGGCTGGAACTCCTACGAGCAGTACTTC. Variable domain in full (rest from reference TRBV11-2 and TRBJ2-7): EAGVAQSPRYKIIEKRQSVAFWCNPISGHATLYWYQQILGQGPKLLIQFQNNGVVDDSQLPKDRFSAERLKGVDSTLKIQPAKLEDSAVYLCASSLGWNSYEQYFGPGTRLTVT.